The TCR beta chain under discussion was sequenced for a study of blood T cell repertoires in COVID-19. About the study: Sample material is recorded as cDNA or gDNA derived from T cells, B-cell-depleted T cells, or PBMCs.

Produced via immunoSEQ multiplex PCR; TCRdb's table is partial and in-frame only. The sample contains 300,000 to 500,000 clones, around 90% of which appear only once. Germline loops: CDR1 SGHDN, CDR2 FVKESK. The trim removed 2 bases at V and 8 bases at J, leaving 9 bases unmatched. This CDR3 has 15 amino acids. Sequencing input: PBMCs or T cells enriched from blood (not recorded which). This clonotype was sampled from a woman aged 40-49 years with acute COVID-19. This rearrangement joins TRBV14 to TRBJ1-2; 9 bases map to TRBD1. The CDR3 loop is CASSQPGQGLVGYTF. The CDR3 DNA reads as TGTGCCAGCAGCCAACCAGGACAGGGGTTGGTAGGCTACACCTTC.